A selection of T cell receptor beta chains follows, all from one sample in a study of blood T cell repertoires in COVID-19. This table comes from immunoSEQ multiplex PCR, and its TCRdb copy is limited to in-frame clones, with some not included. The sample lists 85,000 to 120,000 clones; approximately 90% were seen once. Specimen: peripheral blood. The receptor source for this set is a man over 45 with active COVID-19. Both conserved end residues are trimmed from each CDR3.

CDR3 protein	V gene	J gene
AWSEFGTRKETQY	TRBV30	TRBJ2-5
ASSADGLAGEQF	TRBV9	TRBJ2-1
ASSTSRGLAGTPARQF	TRBV19	TRBJ2-1
ASSFQRGYYEQY	TRBV7-2	TRBJ2-7
ASSFSYNQETQY	TRBV5-1	TRBJ2-5
AWRSGGRIGNTIY	TRBV30	TRBJ1-3
ASSLDRDNSPLH	TRBV19	TRBJ1-6
AIRTSTGSYNEQF	TRBV10-3	TRBJ2-1
SVGQGDGYT	TRBV29-1	TRBJ1-2
ASSYGVRSQPQH	TRBV6-5	TRBJ1-5
ASSDGGRWAF	TRBV25-1	TRBJ1-1
ASTPLAGVGTGELF	TRBV3-1/TRBV3-2	TRBJ2-2
ATSRGTGTGGF	TRBV15	TRBJ1-4
ASSSSPGGNEQY	TRBV7-2	TRBJ2-7
ASSPEGGKQY	TRBV12-3/TRBV12-4	TRBJ2-7
ASSLENGSGNTIY	TRBV18	TRBJ1-3
ASSFGQSGQPQH	TRBV7-9	TRBJ1-5
ASSLSPRSGGVSGNTIY	TRBV5-1	TRBJ1-3
ASSQGQGGQPQH	TRBV4-2	TRBJ1-5
ASSPPGLVGEQY	TRBV6-2/TRBV6-3	TRBJ2-7
ASSQVGTSGETQY	TRBV4-1	TRBJ2-5
ASRRQGITYSNQPQH	TRBV21-1	TRBJ1-5
ASSPSASVYEQY	TRBV7-7	TRBJ2-7
ASSFERGSPYGYT	TRBV7-2	TRBJ1-2
SVGGGLTYEQY	TRBV29-1	TRBJ2-7
ASSLVSAGELF	TRBV5-5	TRBJ2-2
AISVSAQETQY	TRBV10-3	TRBJ2-5
ASSKSTGGEGEKLF	TRBV7-9	TRBJ1-4
ASSLPQGAEGANVLT	TRBV7-2	TRBJ2-6
ASTLMTGPRAEQY	TRBV7-2	TRBJ2-7
ASARGVASEQY	TRBV19	TRBJ2-7
ASSVEESSGNTIY	TRBV9	TRBJ1-3
ASSQPGTSGGQADTQY	TRBV7-2	TRBJ2-3
AWSAKGATDTQY	TRBV30	TRBJ2-3
ASSLPNSLEAF	TRBV19	TRBJ1-1
ATARNMNTEAF	TRBV12-3/TRBV12-4	TRBJ1-1